This passage covers 32 T cell receptor beta chains from one sample sequenced in a study of blood T cell repertoires in COVID-19. Profiled with immunoSEQ multiplex PCR; TCRdb holds only in-frame clones, not every one. The sample shows 45,000 to 55,000 clones, around 85% of them seen only once. Sample: peripheral blood. The receptors here all came from a man in his fifties or sixties with active COVID-19.

J is TRBJ2-5 and V is TRBV7-2; 7 nucleotides match TRBD2. The germline V gene has CDR1 SGHTA and CDR2 FQGNSA. The length of the CDR3 is 15 residues. The trim removed 5 bases at V and 9 bases at J, leaving 15 bases unmatched. The CDR3 DNA sequence: TGTGCCAGCAGCCAGTCGAGAGTCCAAAGCGGGGCCCAGTACTTC. This gives the protein CASSQSRVQSGAQYF. Drawing the rest from reference TRBV7-2 and TRBJ2-5, the complete variable domain is GAGVSQSPSNKVTEKGKDVELRCDPISGHTALYWYRQSLGQGLEFLIYFQGNSAPDKSGLPSDRFSAERTGGSVSTLTIQRTQQEDSAVYLCASSQSRVQSGAQYFGPGTRLLVL.

The chain links TRBV5-1 to TRBJ1-2; perhaps TRBD1 as D (5 bases). The V gene's germline CDR1 is SGHRS and CDR2 YFSETQ. Trimming stripped 8 bases from V and 6 bases from J, with 17 bases between. The CDR3 runs to 13 residues. The CDR3 nucleotides are TGCGCCAGTCAATTACAGGAATCTGATGGCTACACCTTC. Its translation: CASQLQESDGYTF.

DNA for the CDR3: TGTGCCAGTAGAGGGGGGGTGTGGCGTTCAGATGAGCAGTTCTTC. It codes for CASRGGVWRSDEQFF. This chain links TRBV19 with TRBJ2-1, with D possibly TRBD2 on 7 matching bases. Germline CDR1 reads LNHDA; CDR2 reads SQIVND (reference sequence). The CDR3 contains 15 residues. V shed 6 bases and J shed 8 bases, with 20 bases lying between them. Variable domain in full (rest from reference TRBV19 and TRBJ2-1): DGGITQSPKYLFRKEGQNVTLSCEQNLNHDAMYWYRQDPGQGLRLIYYSQIVNDFQKGDIAEGYSVSREKKESFPLTVTSAQKNPTAFYLCASRGGVWRSDEQFFGPGTRLTVL.

J is TRBJ2-5 and V is TRBV6-5, with 7 bases lining up with TRBD1. With V trimmed by 5 bases and J by 5 bases, 11 bases remained unmatched. Germline assignment: CDR1 MNHEY and CDR2 SVGAGI. This CDR3 is built from 15 residues. The CDR3 is CASSQRQGGGETQYF. As DNA, the CDR3 is TGTGCCAGCAGTCAGAGACAGGGCGGCGGGGAGACCCAGTACTTC.

This clone was detected once. The rearrangement joins TRBV19 to TRBJ1-5, with a possible D match to TRBD1 (6 bases). The CDR3 length is 16 residues. V lost 3 bases and J lost 3, with 15 bases in between. Germline CDR1 reads LNHDA; CDR2 reads SQIVND (reference sequence). CDR3 loop: CASSMRQGTYNQPQHF. The CDR3 DNA reads TGTGCCAGTAGTATGCGGCAGGGGACGTACAATCAGCCCCAGCATTTT.

This clone was recorded a few times. The chain carries TRBV3-1 (or the pseudogene TRBV3-2) and TRBJ2-1; D possibly corresponds to TRBD2 (7 bases). Per germline, CDR1 LGHDT and CDR2 YNNKEL (reference sequence). V was pared by 0 bases and J by 4 bases, with 16 bases between. The CDR3 has 17 amino acids. The CDR3 nucleotides are TGTGCCAGCAGCCAAGATAGCGCGGGGGCCCTTTACAATGAGCAGTTCTTC. It specifies CASSQDSAGALYNEQFF.

This clone was seen a single time. The genes are TRBV27 and TRBJ1-5, with D perhaps matching TRBD1 (5 bases). In germline, CDR1 is MNHEY, CDR2 SMNVEV (reference sequence). The V end was cut by 2 bases, the J end by 6 bases, with 11 bases between. The CDR3 extends over 14 amino acids. Here the CDR3 reads CASSLHFQGQPQHF. CDR3 DNA: TGTGCCAGCAGTTTACACTTTCAGGGTCAGCCCCAGCATTTT.

The chain carries TRBV25-1 and TRBJ2-6; tentatively, D is TRBD1 (6 bases). The CDR3 sequence is 16 residues long. V lost 3 bases and J lost 3, with 12 bases in between. CDR1 and CDR2 (germline): MGHDK, SYGVNS. The CDR3 coding sequence is TGTGCCAGCAGTGACCCAAACAGGGTTGGGGCCAACGTCCTGACTTTC. As protein: CASSDPNRVGANVLTF. The whole variable domain, filled in from reference TRBV25-1 and TRBJ2-6, reads EADIYQTPRYLVIGTGKKITLECSQTMGHDKMYWYQQDPGMELHLIHYSYGVNSTEKGDLSSESTVSRIRTEHFPLTLESARPSHTSQYLCASSDPNRVGANVLTFGAGSRLTVL.

The chain uses TRBV7-8 and TRBJ2-7; 7 bases agree with TRBD1. J gave up 3 bases and V 1 base, and 6 bases lay outside the gene matches. The CDR3 totals 15 residues. CDR1 is SGHVS, CDR2 FQNEAQ, per germline. The CDR3 reads CASSLEGGSGYEQYF. The CDR3 DNA is TGTGCCAGCAGCTTAGAAGGGGGCTCAGGCTACGAGCAGTACTTC.

The chain employs TRBV28 and TRBJ2-1, with 7 nucleotides matching TRBD2. Germline CDR1 reads MDHEN; CDR2 reads SYDVKM. Trimming took 3 bases from V and 10 from J; bases not matched to a gene: 12. The length of the CDR3 is 15 residues. Here the CDR3 reads CASSFLGRGGTEQFF. DNA for the CDR3: TGTGCCAGCAGTTTTTTGGGACGCGGGGGTACGGAGCAGTTCTTC.

V and J are TRBV6-5 and TRBJ1-2; D is possibly TRBD1 (6 bases). Per the germline V gene, CDR1 is MNHEY and CDR2 is SVGAGI. The CDR3 covers 15 residues. Trimming removed 5 bases at V and 4 bases at J, with 17 bases between. The CDR3 protein is CASSPQQGDGYGYTF. The CDR3 DNA sequence: TGTGCCAGCAGTCCACAACAGGGAGACGGCTATGGCTACACCTTC.

This clone was counted only a few times. This rearrangement joins TRBV2 to TRBJ1-6; 8 nucleotides agree with TRBD1. The ends lost 6 bases at V and 0 bases at J; junction bases unmatched: 7. This CDR3 comprises 17 residues. The germline V gene encodes CDR1 SNHLY and CDR2 FYNNEI. CDR3 sequence: CASRQGGPSSYNSPLHF. CDR3 sequence (DNA): TGTGCCAGCAGACAGGGGGGCCCTAGCTCCTATAATTCACCCCTCCACTTT.

CDR3 residues: CASSLAFSAGNYGYTF. The CDR3 DNA reads as TGTGCCAGCAGCTTGGCCTTCTCGGCAGGGAACTATGGCTACACCTTC. The V and J genes are TRBV5-5 and TRBJ1-2, with a possible D match to TRBD1 (5 bases). The CDR3 length is 16 residues. In germline, CDR1 is SGHKS, CDR2 YYEKEE (reference sequence). Trimming removed 0 bases from V and 2 bases from J, with 14 bases in between.

The rearrangement joins TRBV19 to TRBJ2-7; maybe TRBD1 (5 bases). The germline V gene encodes CDR1 LNHDA and CDR2 SQIVND (reference sequence). The CDR3 is 15 amino acids. V lost 2 bases, J lost 2 bases, and 13 bases lay in between. CDR3: CASSIRAGYPYEQYF. Here the CDR3 DNA reads TGTGCCAGTAGTATAAGGGCAGGGTACCCCTACGAGCAGTACTTC.

This clone was counted once. The rearrangement joins TRBV5-1 to TRBJ1-1, with TRBD1 matching over 8 bases. Trimming removed 3 bases from V and 4 bases from J; junction bases left unmatched: 5. Germline CDR1 SGHRS, CDR2 YFSETQ. This CDR3 region has 14 residues. This chain's CDR3 is CASSSGDRTTEAFF. In nucleotides, the CDR3 is TGCGCCAGCAGCTCGGGGGACAGGACCACTGAAGCTTTCTTT.

This clone appeared a single time. J is TRBJ2-3 and V is TRBV4-2; the match to TRBD2 covers 9 bases. The CDR3 spans 17 residues. Germline CDR1 reads LGHNA; CDR2 reads YNFKEQ. The V segment lost 1 base and the J segment 2 bases; nucleotides outside the gene matches: 7. The CDR3 is CASSQAQRGATTDTQYF. CDR3 DNA sequence: TGTGCCAGCAGCCAAGCTCAGCGGGGGGCCACCACAGATACGCAGTATTTT.

In nucleotides, the CDR3 is TGCGCCAGCAGCTTGGGGGTCGGGGCGGGGAGCTCCTACGAGCAGTACTTC. Amino acid sequence: CASSLGVGAGSSYEQYF. The rearrangement uses TRBV5-1 and TRBJ2-7, with D tentatively TRBD2 (6 bases). CDR1 and CDR2 (germline): SGHRS, YFSETQ. V dropped 0 bases and J dropped 0 bases, with 16 bases sitting between them. This CDR3 has 17 residues.

The gene calls are TRBV7-9 and TRBJ2-1; TRBD2 might be the D (6 bases). The CDR3 totals 13 residues. V was pared by 6 bases and J by 1 base, with 7 bases between. Germline V gene lookup returns CDR1 SEHNR and CDR2 FQNEAQ (reference sequence). CDR3 DNA sequence: TGTGCCAGCAGGGGAGGTTCCTACAATGAGCAGTTCTTC. This encodes CASRGGSYNEQFF.

The J gene is TRBJ2-2, the V gene TRBV2; 8 nucleotides line up with TRBD1. The CDR3 covers 16 residues. The J segment lost 2 bases and the V segment lost 7 bases, leaving 9 bases of the junction unmatched. The V gene's germline CDR1 is SNHLY and CDR2 FYNNEI. CDR3 bases: TGTGCCAGCAAGAACCGGGACAGGCCCAACACCGGGGAGCTGTTTTTT. Its translation is CASKNRDRPNTGELFF. Full variable domain (rest looked up from reference TRBV2 and TRBJ2-2): EPEVTQTPSHQVTQMGQEVILRCVPISNHLYFYWYRQILGQKVEFLVSFYNNEISEKSEIFDDQFSVERPDGSNFTLKIRSTKLEDSAMYFCASKNRDRPNTGELFFGEGSRLTVL.

The chain has TRBV5-6 and TRBJ1-6; 11 bases are a match to TRBD1. Per the germline V gene, CDR1 is SGHDT and CDR2 is YYEEEE. CDR3 length: 17 amino acids. V shed 0 bases and J 9 bases; nucleotides not matched to a gene: 8. The CDR3 reads CASSLGGQGVPLSPLHF. DNA of the CDR3: TGTGCCAGCAGCTTGGGGGGACAGGGGGTCCCACTTTCACCCCTCCACTTT. Full variable domain (outside the CDR3, taken from reference TRBV5-6 and TRBJ1-6): DAGVTQSPTHLIKTRGQQVTLRCSPKSGHDTVSWYQQALGQGPQFIFQYYEEEERQRGNFPDRFSGHQFPNYSSELNVNALLLGDSALYLCASSLGGQGVPLSPLHFGNGTRLTVT.

V gene TRBV10-3 combines with J gene TRBJ2-5; 13 bases are shared with TRBD2. V shed 4 bases and J 0 bases; nucleotides not matched to a gene: 2. This CDR3 has 16 amino acids. Germline CDR1 reads ENHRY; CDR2 reads SYGVKD. This CDR3 is CAISGTSGGHQETQYF. The CDR3 coding sequence is TGTGCCATCAGTGGGACTAGCGGGGGTCACCAAGAGACCCAGTACTTC.

The CDR3 sequence: CASSTGDYGYTF. CDR3 in DNA: TGTGCCAGCAGCACAGGGGACTATGGCTACACCTTC. V gene TRBV5-6 combines with J gene TRBJ1-2, with 7 nucleotides matching TRBD1. CDR1 SGHDT and CDR2 YYEEEE come from the germline V gene. The junction had 0 bases not matched to a gene; V was cut back by 4 bases and J by 3 bases. The length of the CDR3 is 12 residues.

The chain joins TRBV5-1 to TRBJ2-3; 7 nucleotides align to TRBD1. The length of the CDR3 is 16 residues. J was trimmed by 2 bases and V by 0 bases; bases with no gene match: 6. Germline V gives CDR1 SGHRS, CDR2 YFSETQ. CDR3: CASSLVGTGDTDTQYF. The CDR3 nucleotides are TGCGCCAGCAGCTTGGTAGGAACAGGGGACACAGATACGCAGTATTTT.

The chain is built from TRBV27 and TRBJ1-4; the match to TRBD1 covers 8 bases. The J segment lost 8 bases and the V segment lost 0 bases, leaving 8 bases of the junction unmatched. The germline CDR1 and CDR2 sequences are MNHEY and SMNVEV (reference sequence). The CDR3 length is 16 residues. DNA for the CDR3: TGTGCCAGCAGTTTATCGGCCGGGACAGGACGGGAAAAACTGTTTTTT. The encoded protein is CASSLSAGTGREKLFF.

The gene calls are TRBV5-1 and TRBJ2-7; 7 nucleotides line up with TRBD2. Looked up from germline, CDR1 is SGHRS and CDR2 is YFSETQ. This CDR3 contains 13 residues. The V segment lost 7 bases and the J segment 0 bases; nucleotides outside the gene matches: 4. The CDR3 spells CASRAGPSYEQYF. CDR3 DNA: TGCGCCAGCCGAGCGGGGCCCTCCTACGAGCAGTACTTC.

The rearrangement links TRBV7-6 to TRBJ2-3, with D possibly being TRBD2 (5 bases). Germline loops: CDR1 SGHVS, CDR2 FNYEAQ. Trimming took off 3 bases at V and 7 bases at J, with 17 bases between the two ends. CDR3 length equals 15 residues. CDR3 coding DNA: TGTGCCAGCAGCTTTCAATCTCGGAAGGACTATACGCAGTATTTT. It is translated as CASSFQSRKDYTQYF. Variable domain in full (rest from reference TRBV7-6 and TRBJ2-3): GAGVSQSPRYKVTKRGQDVALRCDPISGHVSLYWYRQALGQGPEFLTYFNYEAQQDKSGLPNDRFSAERPEGSISTLTIQRTEQRDSAMYRCASSFQSRKDYTQYFGPGTRLTVL.

This clone has a handful of counts. V and J are TRBV6-1 and TRBJ1-6, with a possible D match to TRBD1 (5 bases). This CDR3 is 16 amino acids long. Germline V CDR1 and CDR2: MNHNS, SASEGT. Trimming left V 1 base short and J 6 bases short, with 13 bases between. The DNA for the CDR3 is TGTGCCAGCAGTGAAGTAGGGGCGGGGTTTAATTCACCCCTCCACTTT. Protein product: CASSEVGAGFNSPLHF.

This clone has more than one count but fewer than ten. V and J are TRBV19 and TRBJ1-6; TRBD1 is a possible D gene (5 bases). This CDR3 region has 13 residues. Germline-derived CDR1 and CDR2 are LNHDA and SQIVND (reference sequence). V was shortened by 4 bases and J by 14 bases, with 15 bases between the two germline ends. Written as DNA, the CDR3 is TGTGCCAGTAGTACCTCCCGGGACTCCACCCTCCACTTT. Its protein is CASSTSRDSTLHF.

CDR3 nucleotide sequence: TGTGCCAGCAGTGGGAGGGTCAGGGTCTCCACCGGGGAGCTGTTTTTT. Translation: CASSGRVRVSTGELFF. The chain combines TRBV2 with TRBJ2-2; maybe TRBD2 (6 bases). V lost 4 bases to trimming and J lost 4 bases, with 16 bases between them. This CDR3 is 16 amino acids long. The germline V gene encodes CDR1 SNHLY and CDR2 FYNNEI.

V usage is TRBV11-3 and J usage is TRBJ2-1, with 10 positions matching TRBD1. V lost 0 bases to trimming and J lost 4 bases; unmatched junction nucleotides: 3. CDR1 and CDR2 (germline): SGHNT, YENEEA. The CDR3 runs to 16 residues. The CDR3 nucleotides read TGTGCCAGCAGCTTAGAGGCGGGACAGGGGTACAATGAGCAGTTCTTC. Its translation: CASSLEAGQGYNEQFF.

The chain joins TRBV9 to TRBJ2-7; 10 bases fit TRBD1. The CDR3 consists of 16 residues. With V trimmed by 3 bases and J by 5 bases, 11 bases remained unmatched. Germline CDR1 SGDLS, CDR2 YYNGEE. CDR3 in amino acids: CASSGGQGMEENEQYF. CDR3 sequence (DNA): TGTGCCAGCAGCGGGGGACAGGGGATGGAGGAGAACGAGCAGTACTTC.

The chain has TRBV2 and TRBJ1-2; D is unclear. This CDR3 region has 12 residues. With 7 bases removed from V and 2 bases from J, the gap between germline ends came to 8 bases. Germline V gene data show CDR1 as SNHLY and CDR2 as FYNNEI. CDR3 residues: CASTSRNYGYTF. The CDR3 DNA reads as TGTGCCAGCACCTCACGGAACTATGGCTACACCTTC.